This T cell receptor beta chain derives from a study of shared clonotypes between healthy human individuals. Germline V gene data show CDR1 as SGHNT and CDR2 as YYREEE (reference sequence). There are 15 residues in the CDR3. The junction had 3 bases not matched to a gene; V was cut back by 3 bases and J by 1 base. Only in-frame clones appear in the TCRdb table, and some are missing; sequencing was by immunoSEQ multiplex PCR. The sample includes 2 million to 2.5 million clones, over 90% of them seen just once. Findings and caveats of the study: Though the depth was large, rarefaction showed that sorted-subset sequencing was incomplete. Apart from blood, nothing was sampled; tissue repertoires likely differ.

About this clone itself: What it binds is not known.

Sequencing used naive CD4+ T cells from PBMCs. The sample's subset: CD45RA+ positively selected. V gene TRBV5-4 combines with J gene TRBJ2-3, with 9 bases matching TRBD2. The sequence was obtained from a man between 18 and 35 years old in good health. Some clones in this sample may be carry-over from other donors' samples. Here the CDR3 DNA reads TGTGCCAGCAGCTCGACTAGCGGACGCACAGATACGCAGTATTTT. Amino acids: CASSSTSGRTDTQYF.